This T cell receptor (beta chain) comes out of a study of T cells after yellow fever vaccination. Study-level findings and limits: Contaminants from the bulk population, in the form of abundant clonotypes, could be found in FACS-sorted repertoires. Boosting was followed by the reappearance of most primary-vaccination clones (around 96% CD4, more than 70% CD8).

This clonotype was detected ten times or more. The antigen remains undetermined. Germline lookup yields CDR1 SNHLY and CDR2 FYNNEI. The CDR3 is 17 amino acids. V was pared by 7 bases and J by 7 bases, with 16 bases of the junction left unmatched. A single record per CDR3 protein comes from TCRdb applying MiXCR to the 5' RACE reads. The sample consists of some 68,000 distinct CDR3 sequences, over 6% of them appearing once. This clonotype was obtained from a man younger than 35 who received the YFV17D yellow fever vaccine. Sequencing was performed on CD8+ T cells sorted from PBMCs, taken about 49 days after the first yellow fever vaccination. The chain is built from TRBV2 and TRBJ2-3, with 11 bases fitting TRBD2. The CDR3 nucleotides are TGTGCCAGCACCCTTGGGGGGACTAGCGGATTTTTCCATACGCAGTATTTT. It translates to CASTLGGTSGFFHTQYF.